The text below deals with one TCR beta chain. Its cognate antigen is unknown. Unique molecular identifiers were built into the TCRbeta library. MiXCR, run by TCRdb on the PCR reads, gives a single entry per CDR3 protein. The sample shows 800,000 to 1,000,000 distinct CDR3 sequences, roughly 29% of them seen only once. V lost 0 bases to trimming and J lost 9 bases, with 9 bases between them. CDR1 is SSHAT and CDR2 is FNYEAQ in the germline V gene (reference sequence). This CDR3 comprises 13 residues. This entry belongs to a study of T-cell reconstitution after alpha-beta-depleted transplantation in children. The study's findings and limits: Expanded graft clones, several hundred of them, were reportedly the source of alpha-beta T cells about two months after transplant. Surviving recipient T cells and intrathymic progenitors accounted for some patients' high TCRbeta diversity at day 60. It was newly produced T cells that mostly accounted for T-cell counts and diversity one year after transplant.

The specimen comprised PBMCs, mostly from graft donor cells, sampled 360 days after TCRalphabeta/CD19-depleted stem cell transplant. The clonotype originates from a boy in the first two years of life who had a stem cell transplant for SCID, so the T cells may come from the graft donor. The chain recombines TRBV7-7 with TRBJ2-1; weak D call: TRBD1 (6 bases). DNA for the CDR3: TGTGCCAGCAGCTTAGCGGCCAGGGGTGAGCAGTTCTTC. Protein sequence: CASSLAARGEQFF.